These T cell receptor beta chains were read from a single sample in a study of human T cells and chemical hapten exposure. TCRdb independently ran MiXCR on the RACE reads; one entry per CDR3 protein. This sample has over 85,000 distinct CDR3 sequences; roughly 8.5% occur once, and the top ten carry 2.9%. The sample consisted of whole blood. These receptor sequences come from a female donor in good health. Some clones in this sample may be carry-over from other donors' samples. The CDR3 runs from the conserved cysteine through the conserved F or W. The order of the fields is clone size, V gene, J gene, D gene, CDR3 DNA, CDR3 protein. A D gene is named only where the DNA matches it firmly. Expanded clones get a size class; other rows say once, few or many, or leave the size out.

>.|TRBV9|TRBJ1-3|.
TGTGCCAGCAGCCGGACATCCGGAAACACCATATATTTT
CASSRTSGNTIYF
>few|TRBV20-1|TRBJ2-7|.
TGCAGTGCTAAGGGTCAGGGCTACGAGCAGTACTTC
CSAKGQGYEQYF
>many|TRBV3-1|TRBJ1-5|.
TGTGCCAGCAGCCAAGATTTGGGGTTCGGACAGCCCCAGCATTTT
CASSQDLGFGQPQHF
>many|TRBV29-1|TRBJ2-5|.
TGCAGCGTTGAGGGGCAGGGTTCGGAGACCCAGTACTTC
CSVEGQGSETQYF
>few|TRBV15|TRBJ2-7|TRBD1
TGTGCCACCAGCAGAGATGCAGGGGGTGAGCAGTACTTC
CATSRDAGGEQYF
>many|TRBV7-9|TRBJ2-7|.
TGTGCCAGCAGCTCCGGCAGGAGCTCCTACGAGCAGTACTTC
CASSSGRSSYEQYF
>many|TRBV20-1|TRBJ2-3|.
TGCAGTGCTAGCAAGATCCTAGCGCGAAAAAGCACAGATACGCAGTATTTT
CSASKILARKSTDTQYF
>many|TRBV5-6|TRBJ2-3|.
TGTGCCAGCAGCTTGATCAGGGGAGCAGATACGCAGTATTTT
CASSLIRGADTQYF
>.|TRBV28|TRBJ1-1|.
TGTGCCAGCAGTTTCGGGGGGGGAAGTGGGACTGAAGCTTTCTTT
CASSFGGGSGTEAFF
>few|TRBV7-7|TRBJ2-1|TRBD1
TGTGCCAGCAGTACAGGGGGCGGCAATGAGCAGTTCTTC
CASSTGGGNEQFF
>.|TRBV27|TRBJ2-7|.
TGTGCCAGCAGACGGCGGGGTGTATACGAGCAGTACTTC
CASRRRGVYEQYF
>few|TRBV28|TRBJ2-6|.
TGTGCCAGCAGTCAAGGCGGAGCTCAACCCTCTGGGGCCAACGTCCTGACTTTC
CASSQGGAQPSGANVLTF
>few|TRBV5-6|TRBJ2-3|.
TGTGCCAGCTTCCCCTCCGGGGACTCCACAGATACGCAGTATTTT
CASFPSGDSTDTQYF
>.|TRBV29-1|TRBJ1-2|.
TGCAGCGTGAGAGAAACCTATGGCTACACCTTC
CSVRETYGYTF
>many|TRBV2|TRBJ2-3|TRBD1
TGTGCCAGCAGTGAGACAGGGGGCAAGTTAGATACGCAGTATTTT
CASSETGGKLDTQYF
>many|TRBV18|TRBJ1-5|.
TGTGCCAGCTCACCCGGTAATAGCAATCAGCCCCAGCATTTT
CASSPGNSNQPQHF
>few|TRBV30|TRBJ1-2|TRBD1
TGTGCCTGGAGTCCAATCGGACAGGGGGATGGCTACACCTTC
CAWSPIGQGDGYTF
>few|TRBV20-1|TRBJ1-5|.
TGCAGTGTTCCCGAAAGGGTTAGCAATCAGCCCCAGCATTTT
CSVPERVSNQPQHF
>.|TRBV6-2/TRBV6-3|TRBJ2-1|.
TGTGCCAGCAGTTATTCGAGAAATGAGCAGTTCTTC
CASSYSRNEQFF
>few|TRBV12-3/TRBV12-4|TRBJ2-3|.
TGTGCCAGCAGTTTTTACCTTAGCACAGATACGCAGTATTTT
CASSFYLSTDTQYF
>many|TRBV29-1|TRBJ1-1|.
TGCAGCGTTGGACAGACAACCAGGGAAGCTTTCTTT
CSVGQTTREAFF
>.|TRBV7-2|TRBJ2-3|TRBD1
TGTGCCAGCAGCTTCGTCGGGGGGACAGGGGCTAGCACAGATACGCAGTATTTT
CASSFVGGTGASTDTQYF
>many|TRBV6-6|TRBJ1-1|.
TGTGCCAGCAGTTACTTCAGACCGGGACACTCCAAAGCTTTCTTT
CASSYFRPGHSKAFF
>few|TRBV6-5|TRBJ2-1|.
TGTGCCAGCAGGGAGGGCCCCTACAATGAGCAGTTCTTC
CASREGPYNEQFF
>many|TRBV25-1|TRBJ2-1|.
TGTGCCAGCAGTTCAAAAGGACGGTTTCATGAGCAGTTCTTC
CASSSKGRFHEQFF
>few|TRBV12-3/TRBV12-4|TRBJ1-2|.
TGTGCCAGCAGCCAGATGAACTATGGCTACACCTTC
CASSQMNYGYTF
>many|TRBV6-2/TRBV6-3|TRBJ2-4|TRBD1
TGTGCCAGCAGTTACGAGACAGGGGCCCCGGGCATTCAGTACTTC
CASSYETGAPGIQYF
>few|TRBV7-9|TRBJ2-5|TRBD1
TGTGCCGGCAAACCCGGACAGGGAAGGTCGGGACGAGAGACCCAGTACTTC
CAGKPGQGRSGRETQYF
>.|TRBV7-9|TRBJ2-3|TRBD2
TGTGCCAGCAGCTTAGATAGTTTTGCGGGAGCAGATACGCAGTATTTT
CASSLDSFAGADTQYF
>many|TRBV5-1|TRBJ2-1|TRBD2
TGCGCCAGCAGCTTGCAACTAGCGGGAGTAGGAAATGAGCAGTTCTTC
CASSLQLAGVGNEQFF
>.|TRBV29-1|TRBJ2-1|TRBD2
TGCAGCGTTGAGGGAGGGACTAGCGGGAGCAATGAGCAGTTCTTC
CSVEGGTSGSNEQFF
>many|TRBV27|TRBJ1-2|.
TGTGCCAGCAGTTTATCGAAGCGAGGCGGCAGCTATGGCTACACCTTC
CASSLSKRGGSYGYTF
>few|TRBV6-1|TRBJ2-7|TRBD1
TGTGCCAGCAGTGAATTTCCGGGACAGGGTCCCTACGAGCAGTACTTC
CASSEFPGQGPYEQYF
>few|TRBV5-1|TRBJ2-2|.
TGCGCCAGCAGCTTGGTGGGAACACCTGAGGAGGGGGAGCTGTTTTTT
CASSLVGTPEEGELFF
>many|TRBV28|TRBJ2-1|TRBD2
TGTGCCAGCAGTTTATTGCCCTCATTCTACCCGGGACTAGCGGGAGGTGGTGCCTACAATGAGCAGTTCTTC
CASSLLPSFYPGLAGGGAYNEQFF
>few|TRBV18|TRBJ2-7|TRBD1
TGTGCCAGCTCACCTTACCCACAGGGGATCTACGAGCAGTACTTC
CASSPYPQGIYEQYF
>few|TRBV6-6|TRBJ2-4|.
TGTGCCAGCAGAACAGAGCTAGCCAAAAACATTCAGTACTTC
CASRTELAKNIQYF
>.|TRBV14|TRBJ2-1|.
TGTGCCAGCAGCTGGGACTTGGGTGATGAGCAGTTCTTC
CASSWDLGDEQFF
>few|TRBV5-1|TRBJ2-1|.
TGCGCCAGCAGCATACCCCGGCTAGCTCGGGACAATGAGCAGTTCTTC
CASSIPRLARDNEQFF
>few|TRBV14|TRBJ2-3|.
TGTGCCAGCAGCCGTAGCGGAAGGACTAGCACAGATACGCAGTATTTT
CASSRSGRTSTDTQYF
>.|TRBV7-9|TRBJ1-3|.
TGTGCCAGCAGCGGGATAGATAAGGGGACCATATATTTT
CASSGIDKGTIYF
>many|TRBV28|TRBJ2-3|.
TGTGCCAGCGGTGAGCGTGGCACAGATACGCAGTATTTT
CASGERGTDTQYF
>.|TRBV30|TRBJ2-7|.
TGTGCCTGGAGTGTTGACAGGAGCTCCTACGAGCAGTACTTC
CAWSVDRSSYEQYF
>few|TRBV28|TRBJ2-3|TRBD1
TGTGCCAGCAATAGTCTGGGGGGGACAGGGTGGAAAGATACGCAGTATTTT
CASNSLGGTGWKDTQYF
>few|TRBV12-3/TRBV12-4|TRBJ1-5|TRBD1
TGTGCCAGCAGCACACTGGACAGGGGCAATCAGCCCCAGCATTTT
CASSTLDRGNQPQHF
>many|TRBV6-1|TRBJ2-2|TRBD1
TGTGCCAGCAGTGAAGATTTACCAGGGGGCACCGGGGAGCTGTTTTTT
CASSEDLPGGTGELFF
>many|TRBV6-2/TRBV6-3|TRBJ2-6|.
TGTGCCAGCAGAGGCCGGAGACAACGAATCTCTGGGGCCAACGTCCTGACTTTC
CASRGRRQRISGANVLTF
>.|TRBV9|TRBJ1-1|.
TGTGCCAGCAGCCCCCGTTGGGGAGGGATGAACACTGAAGCTTTCTTT
CASSPRWGGMNTEAFF
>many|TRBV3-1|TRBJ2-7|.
TGTGCCAGCAGCCAAGGAGCCCCCTACGCCACAGGGCTCTCCTACGAGCAGTACTTC
CASSQGAPYATGLSYEQYF
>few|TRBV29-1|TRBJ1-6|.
TGCAGCACCGCGGAGGACCATAATTCACCCCTCCACTTT
CSTAEDHNSPLHF
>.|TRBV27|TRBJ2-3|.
TGTGCCAGCAGTTTCTTCCCAGGAACCTCTAGCACAGATACGCAGTATTTT
CASSFFPGTSSTDTQYF
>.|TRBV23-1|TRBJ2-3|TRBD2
TGCGCCAGACCTAGCGGGAGGACCGGGGGAGATACGCAGTATTTT
CARPSGRTGGDTQYF
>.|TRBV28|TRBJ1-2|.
TGTGCCAGCAGTTTATCCCTCAGGGCCCCTCTCTATGGCTACACCTTC
CASSLSLRAPLYGYTF
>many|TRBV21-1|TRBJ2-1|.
TGTGCCAGCAGCACGGGACTAGCGGTCCTCTCCTACAATGAGCAGTTCTTC
CASSTGLAVLSYNEQFF
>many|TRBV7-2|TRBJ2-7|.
TGTGCCAGCAGCTTAGGACTACCGGGAGTCAGGGAGCAGTACTTC
CASSLGLPGVREQYF
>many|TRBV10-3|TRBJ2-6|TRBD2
TGTGCCATCAGTGGGGAGGGGTACTCTGGGGCCAACGTCCTGACTTTC
CAISGEGYSGANVLTF
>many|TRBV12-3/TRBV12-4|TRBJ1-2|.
TGTGCCAGCAGTTTAGCGGGGAACGATGGCTACACCTTC
CASSLAGNDGYTF